Below, 12 T cell receptor beta chains from the same sample are listed, as sequenced in a study of T cell responses to AZD1222 COVID-19 vaccine. The method was immunoSEQ multiplex PCR; TCRdb's version includes in-frame clones alone and lacks a portion of them. The sample lists around 100,000 clones; roughly 84% were seen once. The sample in question was peripheral blood, obtained on day 0 of AZD1222 vaccination. These receptors were collected from an adult in good health.

A few counts support this clone. The V call is TRBV7-3, the J call TRBJ1-1; D is unclear. With 5 bases removed from V and 0 bases from J, the gap between germline ends came to 7 bases. This CDR3 is 13 amino acids long. CDR1 SGHTA and CDR2 FQGTGA come from the germline V gene. CDR3 DNA: TGTGCCAGCAGCCTTCTTATGAACACTGAAGCTTTCTTT. This sequence encodes CASSLLMNTEAFF.

The chain couples TRBV12-3 or TRBV12-4 to TRBJ2-1; D perhaps matches TRBD2 (5 bases). Trimming left V 3 bases short and J 8 bases short, with 11 bases between. The CDR3 length is 13 residues. The CDR3 nucleotides read TGTGCCAGCAGTTTGGGTTGGCGGGATGAGCAGTTCTTC. Amino acid sequence: CASSLGWRDEQFF.

The chain recombines TRBV5-6 with TRBJ1-2; D gene uncertain. The CDR3 extends over 11 amino acids. The V end was cut by 2 bases, the J end by 6 bases, with 5 bases between. Germline V gives CDR1 SGHDT, CDR2 YYEEEE. CDR3 sequence reads: CASSLYHGYTF. As DNA, the CDR3 is TGTGCCAGCAGCTTATATCATGGCTACACCTTC.

The V and J genes are TRBV5-1 and TRBJ1-1; D gene ambiguous. From germline, CDR1 is SGHRS and CDR2 YFSETQ. The V and J ends lost 0 bases and 6 bases respectively, with 6 bases between them. The CDR3 consists of 12 residues. The CDR3 here is CASSLEGSEAFF. The DNA of the CDR3 is TGCGCCAGCAGCTTGGAAGGATCTGAAGCTTTCTTT.

This chain joins TRBV9 and TRBJ1-6; D unresolved. The germline V gene has CDR1 SGDLS and CDR2 YYNGEE. Trimming removed 4 bases from V and 7 bases from J, with 12 bases in between. The CDR3 contains 14 residues. In nucleotides, the CDR3 is TGTGCCAGCAGCACCCAGGCCGACAATTCACCCCTCCACTTT. This translates into CASSTQADNSPLHF.

Regarding this clone: Within the sample, other DNA sequences also encode this same CDR3. This rearrangement joins TRBV7-2 to TRBJ1-6, with TRBD1 as a possible D gene (5 bases). The germline gives CDR1 SGHTA, CDR2 FQGNSA. This CDR3 comprises 15 residues. The V end lost 1 base, the J end lost 6 bases, and 10 bases lay between the germline ends. CDR3 residues: CASSLEGTGNSPLHF. CDR3 DNA sequence: TGTGCCAGCAGCTTAGAGGGGACCGGTAATTCACCCCTCCACTTT.

This clone was detected only once. This chain joins TRBV12-3 or TRBV12-4 and TRBJ1-5, with D hard to call. This CDR3 spans 13 amino acids. Trimming left V 7 bases short and J 2 bases short, with 9 bases between. The CDR3 here is CASTRTGNQPQHF. The CDR3 DNA sequence: TGTGCCAGCACCCGAACAGGCAATCAGCCCCAGCATTTT.

The chain carries TRBV5-1 and TRBJ1-2; 8 nucleotides agree with TRBD1. The CDR3 contains 14 residues. Germline trimming cut 3 bases from V and 8 bases from J; bases unmatched to any gene: 9. Germline V gene data show CDR1 as SGHRS and CDR2 as YFSETQ. The CDR3 DNA follows: TGCGCCAGCAGCTCGCAGGGGGCACTGTGGGGCTACACCTTC. Its protein product is CASSSQGALWGYTF.

V usage is TRBV11-2 and J usage is TRBJ2-5; 9 nucleotides match TRBD2. The CDR3 has 17 amino acids. The junction had 6 bases not matched to a gene; V was cut back by 1 base and J by 0 bases. The germline CDR1 and CDR2 sequences are SGHAT and FQNNGV. The CDR3 loop is CASSLGDSGGYQETQYF. The CDR3 DNA reads TGTGCCAGCAGCTTAGGAGATAGCGGGGGCTACCAAGAGACCCAGTACTTC. Based on the CDR3 plus reference TRBV11-2 and TRBJ2-5, the full variable domain is EAGVAQSPRYKIIEKRQSVAFWCNPISGHATLYWYQQILGQGPKLLIQFQNNGVVDDSQLPKDRFSAERLKGVDSTLKIQPAKLEDSAVYLCASSLGDSGGYQETQYFGPGTRLLVL.

The chain links TRBV6-5 to TRBJ1-2; D gene unclear. CDR3 length equals 10 residues. Trimming removed 8 bases at V and 8 bases at J, with 9 bases between. Per germline, CDR1 MNHEY and CDR2 SVGAGI. The chain's CDR3 is CASGFGGYTF. CDR3 sequence (DNA): TGTGCCAGCGGGTTTGGAGGCTACACCTTC.

V usage is TRBV6-1 and J usage is TRBJ1-5; D gene ambiguous. Trimming removed 3 bases from V and 6 bases from J, with 12 bases in between. The CDR3 runs 14 residues. Germline V CDR1 and CDR2: MNHNS, SASEGT. The chain's CDR3 is CASSEITALQPQHF. CDR3 sequence (DNA): TGTGCCAGCAGTGAGATCACAGCCCTTCAGCCCCAGCATTTT.

This clone was counted once. The chain has TRBV6-5 and TRBJ1-2, with D possibly being TRBD1 (5 bases). This CDR3 spans 14 amino acids. V dropped 8 bases and J dropped 5 bases, with 18 bases sitting between them. Germline values: CDR1 MNHEY, CDR2 SVGAGI. This CDR3 is CASRPGTQVYGYTF. CDR3 DNA: TGTGCCAGCCGCCCCGGGACGCAGGTATATGGCTACACCTTC.